The TCR beta chain under discussion was sequenced for a study of identical twins. Template switching (which added a universal primer site) was used, and cDNA carried unique molecular identifiers. TCRdb reprocessed the 5' RACE reads with MiXCR, giving one entry per CDR3 protein. The table has roughly 710,000 distinct CDR3 sequences, around 5.7% seen once. This clonotype was seen a handful of times. What it binds is unknown. The study, taken as a whole, reports: The study reached conclusions through statistical analysis that was cross-sectional, not following the same donors. Invariant populations such as MAIT and iNKT cells could partly muddle zero-insertion analyses.

The germline CDR1 and CDR2 sequences are MGHRA and YSYEKL. The V and J ends lost 2 bases and 2 bases respectively, with 15 bases between them. The CDR3 has 17 residues. The material sequenced was naive T cells sorted from blood. The source is a man aged 18 to 29 in good health. V usage is TRBV4-1 and J usage is TRBJ2-2, with D unresolved. CDR3 residues: CASSQWVRARNTGELFF. CDR3 sequence (DNA): TGCGCCAGCAGCCAATGGGTCCGGGCTAGAAACACCGGGGAGCTGTTTTTT.